The rows below give T cell receptor beta chains drawn from one sample of a study of response to subunit inactivated influenza vaccine. TCRdb analysed the RT-PCR reads with MiXCR anew, one entry per CDR3 protein. The data show about 620,000 distinct CDR3 sequences, roughly 10% seen once. Source: PBMCs from blood, taken on the day of vaccination. These receptors all stem from a man aged 45-65 years who received an inactivated influenza vaccine. Each CDR3 is given with its conserved first and last residue. The D gene is left open where the match is weak. Where a row states a size, it is once, few, many or the class of an expanded clone; other rows omit it.

size	V	J	D	DNA	CDR3
few	TRBV6-2/TRBV6-3	TRBJ2-1	-	TGTGCCAGCCGTGGGGGGTATGAGCAGTTCTTC	CASRGGYEQFF
-	TRBV5-1	TRBJ2-3	TRBD1	TGCGCCAGCAGCTTGGCCACTTGGTACAGGGGGCGTGCAGATACGCAGTATTTT	CASSLATWYRGRADTQYF
few	TRBV2	TRBJ2-3	TRBD1	TGTGCCAGCAGTGGGACAGGGGACCGTTACACAGATACGCAGTATTTT	CASSGTGDRYTDTQYF
few	TRBV28	TRBJ1-6	-	TGTGCCAGCAGAACCACACATTCACCCCTCCACTTT	CASRTTHSPLHF
few	TRBV6-1	TRBJ1-2	TRBD1	TGTGCCAGCAGACAGGGGGCTGGCTATGGCTACACCTTC	CASRQGAGYGYTF
-	TRBV20-1	TRBJ2-1	TRBD2	TGCAGTGCTAGGTGGACTAGCGGGAGGGCCTGGTATGAGCAGTTCTTC	CSARWTSGRAWYEQFF
many	TRBV7-9	TRBJ2-7	-	TGTGCCAGCAGCTCCACCATCTACGAGCAGTACTTC	CASSSTIYEQYF
-	TRBV10-2	TRBJ2-2	TRBD1	TGCGCCAGCAGGGTCGCGCAGGGGGCAAAGACCGGGGAGCTGTTTTTT	CASRVAQGAKTGELFF
-	TRBV27	TRBJ2-5	-	TGTGCCAGCAGTTTAGTCGCGGGGCGCCAAGAGACCCAGTACTTC	CASSLVAGRQETQYF
-	TRBV6-2/TRBV6-3	TRBJ2-7	-	TGTGCCAGCAGTTCCCCTAGCTCACCCTCCTACGAGCAGTACTTC	CASSSPSSPSYEQYF
-	TRBV7-2	TRBJ2-5	TRBD2	TGTGCCAGCAGCGAAGAGGGAGGGTGGCAAGAGACCCAGTACTTC	CASSEEGGWQETQYF
few	TRBV5-1	TRBJ1-1	TRBD1	TGCGCCAGCAGCTCCACCGGGACAGGTGGGACTGAAGCTTTCTTT	CASSSTGTGGTEAFF
few	TRBV12-3/TRBV12-4	TRBJ1-1	-	TGTGCCAGCAGTAGATCACAGGGAAGTGACACTGAAGCTTTCTTT	CASSRSQGSDTEAFF
few	TRBV4-1	TRBJ2-7	TRBD2	TGCGCCAGCAGCCAAGATCGGGGGGTGGGGGAGCAGTACTTC	CASSQDRGVGEQYF
once	TRBV30	TRBJ2-5	-	TGTGCCTGGAGTTCCACAGGTCTTTGGGAGACCCAGTACTTC	CAWSSTGLWETQYF
few	TRBV20-1	TRBJ2-7	TRBD1	TGCAGTTCCCCTGGGCGGGACAGGGGAACCTACGAGCAGTACTTC	CSSPGRDRGTYEQYF
many	TRBV6-5	TRBJ1-1	-	TGTGCCAGCAGTTACTTACAGGGGAACACTGAAGCTTTCTTT	CASSYLQGNTEAFF
-	TRBV10-2	TRBJ2-2	-	TGCGCCAGCAGTGAACTGCGGGGACACACCGGGGAGCTGTTTTTT	CASSELRGHTGELFF
-	TRBV6-2/TRBV6-3	TRBJ2-3	-	TGTGCCAGCAATGATAGAATTTACGGGCCAGATACGCAGTATTTT	CASNDRIYGPDTQYF
-	TRBV6-2/TRBV6-3	TRBJ2-7	-	TGTGCCAGCAGTTACAGCAGGGCTACCTACGAGCAGTACTTC	CASSYSRATYEQYF
few	TRBV7-9	TRBJ1-2	-	TGTGCCAGCAGCTTCGGGCCACCGTATGGCTACACCTTC	CASSFGPPYGYTF
many	TRBV6-2/TRBV6-3	TRBJ2-1	TRBD2	TGTGCCAGCATTAGGATGACTAGCGGGATGGGAAGCAATGAGCAGTTCTTC	CASIRMTSGMGSNEQFF
-	TRBV5-1	TRBJ1-2	-	TGCGCCAGCAGCTTGGTTGGGGAGTACCTCTATGGCTACACCTTC	CASSLVGEYLYGYTF
few	TRBV6-5	TRBJ2-5	-	TGTGCCAGCAGTTACTCGGGTACTGGGTGGGGAGAGACCCAGTACTTC	CASSYSGTGWGETQYF
few	TRBV28	TRBJ2-7	-	TGTGCCAGCAGCACCTCGGACAGCTACGAGCAGTACTTC	CASSTSDSYEQYF
few	TRBV20-1	TRBJ2-5	TRBD2	TGCAGTGCCTCCGGGACTAGCTACATCGAGACCCAGTACTTC	CSASGTSYIETQYF
many	TRBV5-1	TRBJ1-1	-	TGCGCCAGCAAGACAGACACTGAAGCTTTCTTT	CASKTDTEAFF
-	TRBV12-3/TRBV12-4	TRBJ2-1	-	TGTGCCAGCAGTTTCTTAAGGTCTAATGAGCAGTTCTTC	CASSFLRSNEQFF
-	TRBV5-6	TRBJ2-1	-	TGTGCCAGCAGCTTGGTAGCCGACAATGAGCAGTTCTTC	CASSLVADNEQFF
-	TRBV7-8	TRBJ2-3	-	TGTGCCAGCAGCTCCCTGTCTCGGGCAGATACGCAGTATTTT	CASSSLSRADTQYF
few	TRBV30	TRBJ2-7	-	TGTGCCTGGAGTGTGGGCGGTGGGGAGTACTTC	CAWSVGGGEYF
few	TRBV28	TRBJ1-1	-	TGTGCCAGCAGTGGTACAGGTTGGACAAAGAGTGAAGCTTTCTTT	CASSGTGWTKSEAFF
many	TRBV27	TRBJ2-5	-	TGTGCCAGCACTTTTAACCAAGAGACCCAGTACTTC	CASTFNQETQYF
few	TRBV7-2	TRBJ2-7	-	TGTGCCAGCAGCTTAGCAGCTCCTCTCTACGAGCAGTACTTC	CASSLAAPLYEQYF
few	TRBV6-1	TRBJ2-7	-	TGTGCCAGCAGCCCCTTGACCCATCCCGGGCAGTACTTC	CASSPLTHPGQYF
-	TRBV5-1	TRBJ1-5	-	TGCGCCAGCAGCTTGATAGGAGGGGAGGGCAATCAGCCCCAGCATTTT	CASSLIGGEGNQPQHF
few	TRBV7-6	TRBJ2-1	TRBD2	TGTGCCAGCAGCTTAGGTGTAAGGGCTAGCGGGGTTGACAATGAGCAGTTCTTC	CASSLGVRASGVDNEQFF
-	TRBV6-5	TRBJ2-1	TRBD2	TGTGCCAGCAGTTACGGGACTACCTACAATGAGCAGTTCTTC	CASSYGTTYNEQFF
-	TRBV27	TRBJ2-7	TRBD1	TGTGCCAGCAGTCCCAAGGACAGGGGGCTATACGAGCAGTACTTC	CASSPKDRGLYEQYF
-	TRBV29-1	TRBJ2-2	TRBD1	TGCAGCGTTGGGACAGGTCGCGTCACCGGGGAGCTGTTTTTT	CSVGTGRVTGELFF
few	TRBV6-1	TRBJ1-5	-	TGTGCCAGCAAGGGACAACTAGGCAGCAATCAGCCCCAGCATTTT	CASKGQLGSNQPQHF
-	TRBV18	TRBJ2-1	-	TGTGCCAGCTCACCACCAACGCCGAGGGCTCTCCCTAACAATGAGCAGTTCTTC	CASSPPTPRALPNNEQFF
many	TRBV7-9	TRBJ1-2	-	TGTGCCAGCAGCTTATCAGGGGAAGCTGATGGCTACACCTTC	CASSLSGEADGYTF
few	TRBV12-3/TRBV12-4	TRBJ1-1	-	TGTGCCAGCAGCCGCAGAGAGGGCACTGAAGCTTTCTTT	CASSRREGTEAFF
few	TRBV29-1	TRBJ2-3	-	TGCAGCGTTGAAGATCAAGCAGGGTGGTCCACAGATACGCAGTATTTT	CSVEDQAGWSTDTQYF
-	TRBV7-2	TRBJ2-1	-	TGTGCCAGCAGCCCAGGGGTTGGGGGGAATGAGCAGTTCTTC	CASSPGVGGNEQFF
many	TRBV12-3/TRBV12-4	TRBJ2-7	-	TGTGCCAGCAGCCCCGGGACTGGGAGCCTTATCGAGCAGTACTTC	CASSPGTGSLIEQYF
many	TRBV29-1	TRBJ2-7	TRBD2	TGCAGCATCAGACTAGCGGACAAACCCTACGAGCAGTACTTC	CSIRLADKPYEQYF
many	TRBV5-1	TRBJ2-1	TRBD2	TGCGCCAGCAGCTTGGCTTTAGCGGGGATAGGCAATGAGCAGTTCTTC	CASSLALAGIGNEQFF
-	TRBV13	TRBJ2-2	TRBD1	TGTGCCAGCAGCTTCAGGGGGAGCCCCGGGGAGCTGTTTTTT	CASSFRGSPGELFF
-	TRBV20-1	TRBJ2-5	-	TGCAGTGCTAGAGATTTGGCAGTTCAAGAGACCCAGTACTTC	CSARDLAVQETQYF
-	TRBV4-3	TRBJ1-1	-	TGCGCCAGCAGCCAAGATAACAGACGAGGGACTGAAGCTTTCTTT	CASSQDNRRGTEAFF
few	TRBV28	TRBJ2-2	-	TGTGCCACCCGCCCTGACAACACCGGGGAGCTGTTTTTT	CATRPDNTGELFF
few	TRBV7-9	TRBJ1-6	TRBD1	TGTGCCGGTCTTGCCGGGACAGCCGATTCACCCCTCCACTTT	CAGLAGTADSPLHF
many	TRBV4-3	TRBJ2-7	-	TGCGCCAGCAGCGAGAACCTACCCGGACTGGGGATAGCCTACGAGCAGTACTTC	CASSENLPGLGIAYEQYF
-	TRBV7-8	TRBJ2-5	TRBD2	TGTGCCAGCAGCGAAAGCACCGGGACTAGCGGACAAGAGACCCAGTACTTC	CASSESTGTSGQETQYF
-	TRBV6-1	TRBJ2-7	TRBD2	TGTGCCAGCGGCGGACTAGCGGAGATCTACGAGCAGTACTTC	CASGGLAEIYEQYF